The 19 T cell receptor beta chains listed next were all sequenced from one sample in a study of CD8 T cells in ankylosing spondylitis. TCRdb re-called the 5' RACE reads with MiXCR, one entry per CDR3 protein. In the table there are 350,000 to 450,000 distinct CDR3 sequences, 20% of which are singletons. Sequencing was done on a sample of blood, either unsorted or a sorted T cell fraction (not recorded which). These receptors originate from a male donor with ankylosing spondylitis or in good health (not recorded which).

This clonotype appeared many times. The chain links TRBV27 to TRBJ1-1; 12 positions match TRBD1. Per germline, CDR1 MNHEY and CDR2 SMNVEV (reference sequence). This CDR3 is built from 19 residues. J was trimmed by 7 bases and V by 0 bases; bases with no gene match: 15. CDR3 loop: CASSLSKTGQGARRREAFF. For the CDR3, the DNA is TGTGCCAGCAGTTTATCGAAGACGGGACAGGGGGCGCGAAGACGTGAAGCTTTCTTT.

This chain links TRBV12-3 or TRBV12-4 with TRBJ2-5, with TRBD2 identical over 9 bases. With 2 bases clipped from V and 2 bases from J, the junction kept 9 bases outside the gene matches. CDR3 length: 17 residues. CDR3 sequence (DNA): TGTGCCAGCAGTTTAAGCTCGGATGGACTAGCGCAAGAGACCCAGTACTTC. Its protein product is CASSLSSDGLAQETQYF.

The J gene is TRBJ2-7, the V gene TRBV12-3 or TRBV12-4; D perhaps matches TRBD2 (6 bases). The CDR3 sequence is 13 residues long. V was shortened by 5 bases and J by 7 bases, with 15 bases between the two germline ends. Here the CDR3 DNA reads TGTGCCAGCAGTGTAGGGACTCTGGGTGAGCAGTACTTC. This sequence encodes CASSVGTLGEQYF.

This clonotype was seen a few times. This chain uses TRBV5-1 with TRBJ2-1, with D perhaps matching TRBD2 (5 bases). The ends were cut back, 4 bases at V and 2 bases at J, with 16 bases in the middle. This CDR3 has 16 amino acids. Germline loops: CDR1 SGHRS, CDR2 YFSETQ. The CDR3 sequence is CASSADWRDTYNEQFF. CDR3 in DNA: TGCGCCAGCAGCGCGGACTGGAGAGATACCTACAATGAGCAGTTCTTC.

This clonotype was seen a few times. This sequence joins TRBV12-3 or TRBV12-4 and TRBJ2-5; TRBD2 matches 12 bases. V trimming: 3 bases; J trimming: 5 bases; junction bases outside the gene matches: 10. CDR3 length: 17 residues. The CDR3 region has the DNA TGTGCCAGCAGTTTCGGGGCTAGCGGGGGGGCTGGGGAGACCCAGTACTTC. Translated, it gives CASSFGASGGAGETQYF.

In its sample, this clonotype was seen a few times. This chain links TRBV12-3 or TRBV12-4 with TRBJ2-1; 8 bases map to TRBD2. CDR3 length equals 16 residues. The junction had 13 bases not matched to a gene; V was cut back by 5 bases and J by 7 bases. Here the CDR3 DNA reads TGTGCCAGCAGTCTACGGGGGGGGGTACTATTGAATGAGCAGTTCTTC. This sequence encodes CASSLRGGVLLNEQFF.

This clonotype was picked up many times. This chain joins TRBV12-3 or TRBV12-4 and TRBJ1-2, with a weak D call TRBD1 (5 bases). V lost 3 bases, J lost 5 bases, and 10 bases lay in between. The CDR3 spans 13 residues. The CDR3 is CASSFDGAYGYTF. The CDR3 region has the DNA TGTGCCAGCAGTTTCGATGGGGCTTATGGCTACACCTTC.

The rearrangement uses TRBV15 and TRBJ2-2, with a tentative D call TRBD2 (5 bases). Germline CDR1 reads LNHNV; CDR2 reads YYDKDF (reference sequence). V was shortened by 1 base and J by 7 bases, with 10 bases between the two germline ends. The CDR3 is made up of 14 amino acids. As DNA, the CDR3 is TGTGCCACCAGCAGAGTGAGGGTAGACGGGGAGCTGTTTTTT. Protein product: CATSRVRVDGELFF.

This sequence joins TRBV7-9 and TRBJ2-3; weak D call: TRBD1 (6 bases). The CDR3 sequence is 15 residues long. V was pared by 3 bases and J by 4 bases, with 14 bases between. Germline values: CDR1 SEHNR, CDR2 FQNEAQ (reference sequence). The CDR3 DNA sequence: TGTGCCAGCAGCTTGGGGGACATGCTATCAGATACGCAGTATTTT. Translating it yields CASSLGDMLSDTQYF.

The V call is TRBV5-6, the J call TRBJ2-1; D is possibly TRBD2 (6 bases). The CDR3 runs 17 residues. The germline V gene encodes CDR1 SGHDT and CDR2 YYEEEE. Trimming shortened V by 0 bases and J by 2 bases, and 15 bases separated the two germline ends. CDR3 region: CASSLDFLAETYNEQFF. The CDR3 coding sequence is TGTGCCAGCAGCTTGGATTTTTTAGCGGAGACCTACAATGAGCAGTTCTTC. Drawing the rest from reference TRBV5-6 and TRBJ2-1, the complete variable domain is DAGVTQSPTHLIKTRGQQVTLRCSPKSGHDTVSWYQQALGQGPQFIFQYYEEEERQRGNFPDRFSGHQFPNYSSELNVNALLLGDSALYLCASSLDFLAETYNEQFFGPGTRLTVL.

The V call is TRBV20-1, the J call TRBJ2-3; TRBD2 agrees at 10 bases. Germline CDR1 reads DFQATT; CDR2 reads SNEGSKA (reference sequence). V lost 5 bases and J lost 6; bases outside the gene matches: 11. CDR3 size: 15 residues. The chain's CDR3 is CSAFGAGGLRDTQYF. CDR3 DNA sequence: TGCAGTGCTTTTGGAGCGGGGGGGCTTAGGGATACGCAGTATTTT.

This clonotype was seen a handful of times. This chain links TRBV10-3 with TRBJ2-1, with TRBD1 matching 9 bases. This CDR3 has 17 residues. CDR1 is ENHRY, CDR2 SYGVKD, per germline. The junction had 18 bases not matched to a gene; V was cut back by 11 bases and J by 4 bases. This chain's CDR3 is CASRDRADPLSYNEQFF. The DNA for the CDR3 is TGTGCCTCTCGGGACAGGGCGGACCCTCTATCTTACAATGAGCAGTTCTTC.

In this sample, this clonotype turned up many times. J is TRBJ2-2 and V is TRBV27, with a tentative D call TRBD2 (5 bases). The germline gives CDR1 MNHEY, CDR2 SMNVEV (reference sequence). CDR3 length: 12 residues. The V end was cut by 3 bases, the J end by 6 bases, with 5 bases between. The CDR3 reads CASSLRAGELFF. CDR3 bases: TGTGCCAGCAGTTTGCGGGCCGGGGAGCTGTTTTTT.

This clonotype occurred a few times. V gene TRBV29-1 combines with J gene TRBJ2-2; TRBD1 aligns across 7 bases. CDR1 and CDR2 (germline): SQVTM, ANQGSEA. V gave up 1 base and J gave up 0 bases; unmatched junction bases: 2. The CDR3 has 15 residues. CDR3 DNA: TGCAGCGTTGAAGTCCAGGGGGCGAACACCGGGGAGCTGTTTTTT. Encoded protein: CSVEVQGANTGELFF.

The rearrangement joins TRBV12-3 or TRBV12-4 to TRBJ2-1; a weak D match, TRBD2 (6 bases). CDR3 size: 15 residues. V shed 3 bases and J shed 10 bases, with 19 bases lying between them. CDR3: CASSFGAGSGLEQFF. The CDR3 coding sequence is TGTGCCAGCAGTTTCGGGGCGGGGAGCGGATTGGAGCAGTTCTTC.

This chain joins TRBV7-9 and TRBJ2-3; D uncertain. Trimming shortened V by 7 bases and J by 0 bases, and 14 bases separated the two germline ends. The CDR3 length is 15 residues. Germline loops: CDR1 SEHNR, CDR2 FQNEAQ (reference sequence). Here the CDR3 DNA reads TGTGCCAGCACCCTACTTGTAGGTAGCACAGATACGCAGTATTTT. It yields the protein CASTLLVGSTDTQYF.

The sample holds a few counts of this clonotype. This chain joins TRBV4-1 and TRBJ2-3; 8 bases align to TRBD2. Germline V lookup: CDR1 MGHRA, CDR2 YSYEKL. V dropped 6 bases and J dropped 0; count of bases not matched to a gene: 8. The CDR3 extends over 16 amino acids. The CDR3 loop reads CASRPQSGGSTDTQYF. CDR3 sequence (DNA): TGCGCCAGCAGGCCCCAGAGCGGGGGAAGCACAGATACGCAGTATTTT.

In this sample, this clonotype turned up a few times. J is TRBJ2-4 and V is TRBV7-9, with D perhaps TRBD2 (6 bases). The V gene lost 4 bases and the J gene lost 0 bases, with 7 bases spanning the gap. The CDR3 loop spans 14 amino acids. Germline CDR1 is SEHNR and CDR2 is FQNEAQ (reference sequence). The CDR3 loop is CASSSGVAKNIQYF. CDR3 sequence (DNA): TGTGCCAGCAGCTCGGGGGTAGCCAAAAACATTCAGTACTTC.

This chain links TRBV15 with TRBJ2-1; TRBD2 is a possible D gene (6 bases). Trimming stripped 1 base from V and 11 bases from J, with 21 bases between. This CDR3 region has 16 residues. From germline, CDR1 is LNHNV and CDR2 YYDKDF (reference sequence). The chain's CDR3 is CATSRGPAEEGHQQFF. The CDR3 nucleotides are TGTGCCACCAGCAGAGGTCCCGCCGAGGAGGGCCACCAGCAGTTCTTC.